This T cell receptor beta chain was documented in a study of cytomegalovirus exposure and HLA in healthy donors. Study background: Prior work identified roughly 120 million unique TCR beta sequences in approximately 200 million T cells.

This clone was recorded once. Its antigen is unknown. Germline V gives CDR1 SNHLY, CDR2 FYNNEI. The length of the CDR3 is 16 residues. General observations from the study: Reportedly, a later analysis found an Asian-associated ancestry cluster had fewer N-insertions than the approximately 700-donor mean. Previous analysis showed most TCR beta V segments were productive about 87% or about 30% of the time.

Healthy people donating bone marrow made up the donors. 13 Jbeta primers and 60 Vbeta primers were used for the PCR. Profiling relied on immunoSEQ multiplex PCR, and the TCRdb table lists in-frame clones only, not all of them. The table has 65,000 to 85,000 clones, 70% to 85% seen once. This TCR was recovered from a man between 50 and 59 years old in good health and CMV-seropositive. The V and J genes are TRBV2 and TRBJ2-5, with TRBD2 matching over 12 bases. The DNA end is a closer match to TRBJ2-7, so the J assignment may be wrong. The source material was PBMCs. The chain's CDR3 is CASSARLAGVSYEQYF. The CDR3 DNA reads TGTGCCAGCAGTGCCCGACTAGCGGGGGTCTCCTACGAGCAGTACTTC.